Below, 9 T cell receptor beta chains from the same sample are listed, as sequenced in a study of early T cells in non-severe SARS-CoV-2 infection. TCRdb redid the calling of the 5' RACE reads with MiXCR, one entry per CDR3 protein. There are tens of thousands of distinct CDR3 sequences in the sample; roughly 12% occur only once, and about 5% lies in the top ten. The source material was whole blood. All receptors derive from an adult who was a healthcare worker with PCR-confirmed SARS-CoV-2 infection or an uninfected control (not recorded which).

The rearrangement links TRBV11-2 to TRBJ2-1; 7 positions match TRBD2. The CDR3 totals 15 residues. Germline CDR1 and CDR2: SGHAT and FQNNGV. The V and J ends lost 0 bases and 8 bases, in that order; junction bases with no gene match: 7. CDR3 DNA: TGTGCCAGCAGCTTAGATCAGCGGGAATTGGATGAGCAGTTCTTC. Translating gives CASSLDQRELDEQFF.

Points on this clonotype: Since a much larger clone is just one base distant, this may be a read error. The chain carries TRBV18 and TRBJ1-6; the D gene is possibly TRBD1 (5 bases). Germline-derived CDR1 and CDR2 are KGHSH and LQKENI. The CDR3 covers 16 residues. CDR3 protein: CASSRDGSSFNSPLHF. The CDR3, as DNA: TGTGCCAGCTCACGGGACGGGAGCTCCTTTAATTCACCCCTCCACTTT.

This clonotype has ten or more counts. The chain is built from TRBV3-1 and TRBJ1-3; possible D gene TRBD1, 6 bases. This CDR3 is 14 amino acids long. Germline V gives CDR1 LGHDT, CDR2 YNNKEL (reference sequence). With 1 base removed from V and 5 bases from J, the gap between germline ends came to 9 bases. This CDR3 reads CASSQAWDRNTIYF. DNA for the CDR3: TGTGCCAGCAGCCAAGCATGGGACAGAAACACCATATATTTT.

J is TRBJ2-1 and V is TRBV29-1; 10 bases line up with TRBD2. The germline V gene encodes CDR1 SQVTM and CDR2 ANQGSEA. This CDR3 is built from 16 residues. V was pared by 3 bases and J by 1 base, with 6 bases of the junction left unmatched. In DNA form, the CDR3 reads TGCAGCGTTGATTCGGCTAGCGGGGGTTCCTACAATGAGCAGTTCTTC. Amino acids: CSVDSASGGSYNEQFF.

This clonotype was recorded a few times. The V gene is TRBV7-9, the J gene TRBJ2-7; D remains ambiguous. Germline V gene sequence: CDR1 SEHNR, CDR2 FQNEAQ (reference sequence). This CDR3 is 12 amino acids long. Deletions cut 4 bases from V and 2 bases from J, with 6 bases between. The CDR3 loop reads CASSYQTYEQYF. In DNA, the CDR3 is TGTGCCAGCAGCTATCAGACCTACGAGCAGTACTTC.

This clonotype showed up just a few times. V and J are TRBV11-2 and TRBJ2-7; TRBD2 might be the D (6 bases). CDR3 length: 21 residues. The germline V gene encodes CDR1 SGHAT and CDR2 FQNNGV. V lost 5 bases to trimming and J lost 2 bases, with 34 bases between them. The CDR3 DNA follows: TGTGCCAGCAGCCCAACCCTAGGGGAAGCGGCCGGGAGAGGAGTCCCCTACGAGCAGTACTTC. This codes for CASSPTLGEAAGRGVPYEQYF.

CDR3 sequence reads: CASSQEKSTSENTGELFF. CDR3 sequence (DNA): TGTGCCAGCAGCCAAGAAAAGAGCACTAGCGAGAACACCGGGGAGCTGTTTTTT. The chain is built from TRBV3-1 and TRBJ2-2, with 7 bases matching TRBD2. With 0 bases clipped from V and 1 base from J, the junction kept 8 bases outside the gene matches. Germline values: CDR1 LGHDT, CDR2 YNNKEL (reference sequence). There are 18 residues in the CDR3. The full variable domain, completed using reference TRBV3-1 and TRBJ2-2, is DTAVSQTPKYLVTQMGNDKSIKCEQNLGHDTMYWYKQDSKKFLKIMFSYNNKELIINETVPNRFSPKSPDKAHLNLHINSLELGDSAVYFCASSQEKSTSENTGELFFGEGSRLTVL.

This clonotype appeared a few times. The chain combines TRBV20-1 with TRBJ1-5; TRBD1 is a possible D gene (5 bases). The CDR3 sequence is 14 residues long. V dropped 6 bases and J dropped 3 bases, with 15 bases sitting between them. Germline V gene sequence: CDR1 DFQATT, CDR2 SNEGSKA (reference sequence). CDR3 in amino acids: CSAPQAGPNQPQHF. In nucleotides, the CDR3 is TGCAGTGCCCCTCAGGCAGGGCCCAATCAGCCCCAGCATTTT.

Ten or more counts support this clonotype. V gene TRBV10-1 combines with J gene TRBJ2-7; TRBD1 is a possible D gene (6 bases). This CDR3 comprises 13 residues. Germline lookup yields CDR1 WNHNN and CDR2 SYGVQD (reference sequence). The V end lost 4 bases, the J end lost 2 bases, and 9 bases lay between the germline ends. The CDR3: CASSGDNPYEQYF. The CDR3 DNA reads as TGCGCCAGCAGTGGGGACAATCCCTACGAGCAGTACTTC.